The 3 T cell receptor beta chains given below trace back to one sample, sequenced in a study of OX40 agonist ivuxolimab in advanced cancers. Method: immunoSEQ multiplex PCR; TCRdb's copy keeps in-frame clones and lacks some. The repertoire holds 35,000 to 40,000 clones, with about 72% as singletons. This material consisted of CD4+ or CD8+ T cells sorted from blood, taken in a trial of the OX40 agonist ivuxolimab. These receptors were collected from an adult with an advanced solid tumor such as melanoma, head and neck, liver or kidney cancer.

This chain links TRBV11-1 with TRBJ2-6, with a weak D call TRBD2 (6 bases). Trimming cost V 5 bases and J 3 bases, with 11 bases left between them. The germline gives CDR1 SGHAT, CDR2 FQDESV (reference sequence). The CDR3 sequence is 15 residues long. The CDR3 coding sequence is TGTGCCAGCAGCCCGGGAGTAGTTGGGGCCAACGTCCTGACTTTC. Translating gives CASSPGVVGANVLTF.

The chain recombines TRBV19 with TRBJ2-1; D ambiguous. Trimming stripped 6 bases from V and 0 bases from J, with 12 bases between. Germline assignment: CDR1 LNHDA and CDR2 SQIVND (reference sequence). CDR3 length: 15 residues. DNA of the CDR3: TGTGCCAGTAGCCCTATCCTGAGCTCCTACAATGAGCAGTTCTTC. This gives the protein CASSPILSSYNEQFF.

This clone has only a few counts. The CDR3 here is CASSAGTSGRPDTQYF. The CDR3 nucleotides are TGTGCCAGCAGCGCGGGGACTAGCGGGCGACCAGATACGCAGTATTTT. V usage is TRBV5-4 and J usage is TRBJ2-3; 12 bases are a match to TRBD2. Germline CDR1 and CDR2: SGHNT and YYREEE (reference sequence). This CDR3 has 16 residues. With 4 bases clipped from V and 4 bases from J, the junction kept 7 bases outside the gene matches.